One and the same sample provided the 18 T cell receptor beta chains below, sequenced in a study of cytomegalovirus exposure and HLA in healthy donors. Use of 60 Vbeta and 13 Jbeta primers characterized the PCR. The table came from immunoSEQ multiplex PCR; TCRdb's copy has only in-frame clones and leaves some out. The sample lists 40,000 or so clones, about 66% occurring once. What was sequenced was PBMCs. The receptors shown here come from a man over 45 in good health and CMV-seropositive.

J is TRBJ2-1 and V is TRBV6-5; 10 bases fit TRBD2. This CDR3 region has 15 residues. Unmatched junction bases numbered 5, after V lost 2 bases and J lost 7 bases. Germline V gene data show CDR1 as MNHEY and CDR2 as SVGAGI. CDR3 amino acids: CASSYTSGAGNEQFF. CDR3 in DNA: TGTGCCAGCAGTTACACTAGCGGGGCTGGGAATGAGCAGTTCTTC.

V usage is TRBV1 and J usage is TRBJ1-5; the table's D call of TRBD1 was not tested on the DNA. TRBV1 corresponds to a pseudogene. This CDR3 has 16 residues. The CDR3 DNA sequence: TGCACCAGCAGCCACTCCGGGACAGGGGACAATCAGCCCCAGCATTTT. It codes for CTSSHSGTGDNQPQHF.

In nucleotides, the CDR3 is TGTGCCAGCAGTTTCCCCCCGCAGGGTCACGAGCAGTACTTC. Translating gives CASSFPPQGHEQYF. This chain joins TRBV28 and TRBJ2-7; D possibly corresponds to TRBD1 (5 bases). V shed 3 bases and J shed 5 bases, with 14 bases lying between them. The germline CDR1 and CDR2 sequences are MDHEN and SYDVKM. The CDR3 totals 14 residues.

The chain combines TRBV10-1 with TRBJ2-5; 9 bases match TRBD2. The CDR3 extends over 13 amino acids. With V trimmed by 8 bases and J by 4 bases, 5 bases remained unmatched. Germline assignment: CDR1 WNHNN and CDR2 SYGVQD (reference sequence). The CDR3 nucleotides read TGCGCCAGCTACGGGACTAGCCTAGAGACCCAGTACTTC. The encoded protein is CASYGTSLETQYF.

The rearrangement uses TRBV9 and TRBJ2-3; 9 positions match TRBD1. J was trimmed by 9 bases and V by 5 bases; bases with no gene match: 19. The germline CDR1 and CDR2 sequences are SGDLS and YYNGEE. The length of the CDR3 is 17 residues. CDR3 nucleotide sequence: TGTGCCAGCAGTGCCATGGGACAGGGAGCCGCTCAAGGAACGCAGTATTTT. Its translation is CASSAMGQGAAQGTQYF. The complete variable domain, with remaining parts taken from reference TRBV9 and TRBJ2-3, reads DSGVTQTPKHLITATGQRVTLRCSPRSGDLSVYWYQQSLDQGLQFLIQYYNGEERAKGNILERFSAQQFPDLHSELNLSSLELGDSALYFCASSAMGQGAAQGTQYFGPGTRLTVL.

The chain joins TRBV11-2 to TRBJ2-5; 11 nucleotides match TRBD2. Germline V gives CDR1 SGHAT, CDR2 FQNNGV. This CDR3 is built from 15 residues. Trimming removed 5 bases from V and 4 bases from J; junction bases left unmatched: 6. Written as DNA, the CDR3 is TGTGCCAGCAGCCTTAGCGGGGGGGCCGGAGAGACCCAGTACTTC. This codes for CASSLSGGAGETQYF. Drawing the rest from reference TRBV11-2 and TRBJ2-5, the complete variable domain is EAGVAQSPRYKIIEKRQSVAFWCNPISGHATLYWYQQILGQGPKLLIQFQNNGVVDDSQLPKDRFSAERLKGVDSTLKIQPAKLEDSAVYLCASSLSGGAGETQYFGPGTRLLVL.

The rearrangement links TRBV6-5 to TRBJ1-2; no clear D gene. Germline V CDR1 and CDR2: MNHEY, SVGAGI. The CDR3 consists of 11 residues. With 7 bases removed from V and 9 bases from J, the gap between germline ends came to 12 bases. The CDR3 coding sequence is TGTGCCAGCAACCGGACTGGAAGCTACACCTTC. Amino acid sequence: CASNRTGSYTF.

This chain uses TRBV5-4 with TRBJ1-1; D not resolved. The germline V gene encodes CDR1 SGHNT and CDR2 YYREEE (reference sequence). V lost 2 bases and J 4 bases, leaving 15 bases between the germline ends. The CDR3 contains 15 residues. As DNA, the CDR3 is TGTGCCAGCAGCTTATCCCAGTCCCGGGGCACTGAAGCTTTCTTT. Residues: CASSLSQSRGTEAFF.

V gene TRBV19 combines with J gene TRBJ2-5; no definite D call. Germline V gives CDR1 LNHDA, CDR2 SQIVND (reference sequence). This CDR3 has 13 amino acids. Trimming left V 5 bases short and J 4 bases short, with 11 bases between. In nucleotides, the CDR3 is TGTGCCAGTAGTTCGCAAACGGTAGAGACCCAGTACTTC. Encoded protein: CASSSQTVETQYF.

A few counts support this clone. The chain uses TRBV7-9 and TRBJ1-1; weak D call: TRBD1 (6 bases). This CDR3 has 13 residues. The V gene lost 1 base and the J gene lost 10 bases, with 13 bases spanning the gap. Germline assignment: CDR1 SEHNR and CDR2 FQNEAQ (reference sequence). The CDR3 DNA reads as TGTGCCAGCAGCTTAGATGGGATCAGGGGAGCTTTCTTT. Translating gives CASSLDGIRGAFF.

The chain uses TRBV4-1 and TRBJ2-7; D gene ambiguous. The V end was cut by 4 bases, the J end by 3 bases, with 16 bases between. The CDR3 is 15 residues long. The germline CDR1 and CDR2 sequences are MGHRA and YSYEKL. The CDR3 DNA reads TGCGCCAGCAGCCCCAAAGACGACTTTCACTACGAGCAGTACTTC. Residues: CASSPKDDFHYEQYF.

The gene calls are TRBV7-8 and TRBJ1-1; D is ambiguous. CDR3 length: 13 residues. Germline CDR1 reads SGHVS; CDR2 reads FQNEAQ. Trimming removed 5 bases at V and 1 base at J, with 8 bases between. In DNA form, the CDR3 reads TGTGCCAGCAGCCAGACACAGAACACTGAAGCTTTCTTT. Translated, it gives CASSQTQNTEAFF. The variable domain in full, completed from reference TRBV7-8 and TRBJ1-1, reads GAGVSQSPRYKVAKRGQDVALRCDPISGHVSLFWYQQALGQGPEFLTYFQNEAQLDKSGLPSDRFFAERPEGSVSTLKIQRTQQEDSAVYLCASSQTQNTEAFFGQGTRLTVV.

This sequence joins TRBV15 and TRBJ2-7, with 11 bases that match TRBD1. J was trimmed by 7 bases and V by 8 bases; bases with no gene match: 10. This CDR3 is 14 amino acids long. Germline V lookup: CDR1 LNHNV, CDR2 YYDKDF (reference sequence). The DNA of the CDR3 is TGTGCCACCCTACAGGACAGGGGGCTGGGAGAGCAGTACTTC. Translation gives CATLQDRGLGEQYF.

The gene calls are TRBV19 and TRBJ2-2; TRBD1 matches at 8 bases. This CDR3 has 14 amino acids. Germline V lookup: CDR1 LNHDA, CDR2 SQIVND (reference sequence). The V and J ends lost 6 bases and 5 bases, in that order; junction bases with no gene match: 5. For the CDR3, the DNA is TGTGCCAGTAGACTGGACAGGGATACCGGGGAGCTGTTTTTT. Translated, it gives CASRLDRDTGELFF. Supplemented by reference TRBV19 and TRBJ2-2, the full variable domain reads DGGITQSPKYLFRKEGQNVTLSCEQNLNHDAMYWYRQDPGQGLRLIYYSQIVNDFQKGDIAEGYSVSREKKESFPLTVTSAQKNPTAFYLCASRLDRDTGELFFGEGSRLTVL.

The rearrangement links TRBV7-8 to TRBJ2-3; 9 bases map to TRBD2. The germline CDR1 and CDR2 sequences are SGHVS and FQNEAQ. There are 16 residues in the CDR3. J lost 1 base, V lost 1 base, and 3 bases had no gene match. The CDR3 bases are TGTGCCAGCAGCTTAGGAGTAGCGGGGGGCACAGATACGCAGTATTTT. Encoded protein: CASSLGVAGGTDTQYF.

The V and J genes are TRBV7-9 and TRBJ2-7; D is unclear. CDR1 SEHNR and CDR2 FQNEAQ come from the germline V gene (reference sequence). This CDR3 region has 13 residues. V gave up 3 bases and J gave up 5 bases, with 11 bases separating them. The CDR3 DNA is TGTGCCAGCAGCTTGAACTTTCCCAACGAGCAGTACTTC. Protein product: CASSLNFPNEQYF.

The chain is built from TRBV6-5 and TRBJ2-7; 10 nucleotides line up with TRBD1. Trimming at V came to 0 bases and at J to 6 bases, leaving 2 bases not matched to a gene. Looked up from germline, CDR1 is MNHEY and CDR2 is SVGAGI. This CDR3 comprises 14 residues. The CDR3 here is CASSYSGTGVEQYF. The DNA of the CDR3 is TGTGCCAGCAGTTACTCCGGGACAGGGGTCGAGCAGTACTTC.

The chain combines TRBV30 with TRBJ2-7, with TRBD1 matching over 8 bases. Germline V gene sequence: CDR1 GTSNPN, CDR2 SVGIG (reference sequence). The CDR3 covers 13 residues. V shed 8 bases, J shed 0 bases, and the junction held 6 bases outside the gene matches. CDR3 DNA sequence: TGTGCCCACAGGGGGACGAGCTCCTACGAGCAGTACTTC. Translation: CAHRGTSSYEQYF.